This T cell receptor (beta chain) was captured by sequencing in a study of T cells in Graves' hyperthyroidism and ophthalmopathy. Study-level information: Peripheral blood specimens were obtained at initial diagnosis, prior to any treatment.

This clonotype was seen many times. Trimming took 6 bases from V and 2 from J; bases not matched to a gene: 9. Germline assignment: CDR1 MNHEY and CDR2 SVGEGT. The CDR3 has 16 amino acids. This sample holds PBMCs from roughly 10 ml fresh peripheral blood. Amplification yielded TCR beta CDR3 regions, with RNA transcripts as the source. First-round RT-PCR targeting the TCR CDR3 was performed with the HTBI primer set. TCRdb redid the calling of the multiplex PCR reads with MiXCR, one entry per CDR3 protein. This sample has 600,000 or so distinct CDR3 sequences, with approximately 14% found just once. Sequencing was done on a sample of blood. The sequence was collected from a woman aged 18-35 years with Graves' ophthalmopathy. V usage is TRBV6-2 or TRBV6-3 and J usage is TRBJ1-1, with 10 bases matching TRBD1. CDR3 amino acids: CASSSGTGVFNTEAFF. In DNA form, the CDR3 reads TGTGCCAGCAGCTCCGGGACAGGGGTGTTTAACACTGAAGCTTTCTTT.